This TCR beta chain was sequenced in a study of identical twins. The germline CDR1 and CDR2 sequences are LGHNT and FRNRAP. V lost 2 bases and J lost 0; bases outside the gene matches: 1. This CDR3 spans 16 amino acids. Using its own MiXCR run on the 5' RACE reads, TCRdb lists one record per CDR3 protein. This sample yields 470,000 or so distinct CDR3 sequences, of which 24% are seen a single time; roughly 3% belongs to the top ten. This clonotype was seen just once. These data were also filed under a second study, of T cells expressing NK-cell markers.

Sequencing was done on a sample of CD4+ T cells sorted from blood. The chain links TRBV12-5 to TRBJ2-6; TRBD1 agrees at 7 bases. This clonotype was sampled from a young woman in good health. CDR3 bases: TGTGCTAGTGGTTTGAGACAGGGCTCTGGGGCCAACGTCCTGACTTTC. As protein: CASGLRQGSGANVLTF.